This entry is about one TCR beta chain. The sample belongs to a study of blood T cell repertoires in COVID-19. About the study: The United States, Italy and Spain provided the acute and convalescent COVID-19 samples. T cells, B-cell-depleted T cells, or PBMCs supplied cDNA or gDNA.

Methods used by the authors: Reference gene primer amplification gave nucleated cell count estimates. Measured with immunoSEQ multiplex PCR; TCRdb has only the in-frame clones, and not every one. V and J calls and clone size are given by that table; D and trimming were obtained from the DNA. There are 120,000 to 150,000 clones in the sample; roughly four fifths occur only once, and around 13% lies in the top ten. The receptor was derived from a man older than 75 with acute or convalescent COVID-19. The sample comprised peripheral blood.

CDR3 in DNA: TGTGCCAGCTCACTTTCCTTCGCGGAGAACACTGAAGCTTTCTTT. Encoded protein: CASSLSFAENTEAFF. The chain recombines TRBV18 with TRBJ1-1, with D unresolved. CDR1 is KGHSH and CDR2 is LQKENI in the germline V gene. The V gene lost 4 bases and the J gene lost 1 base, with 13 bases spanning the gap. The CDR3 runs 15 residues.